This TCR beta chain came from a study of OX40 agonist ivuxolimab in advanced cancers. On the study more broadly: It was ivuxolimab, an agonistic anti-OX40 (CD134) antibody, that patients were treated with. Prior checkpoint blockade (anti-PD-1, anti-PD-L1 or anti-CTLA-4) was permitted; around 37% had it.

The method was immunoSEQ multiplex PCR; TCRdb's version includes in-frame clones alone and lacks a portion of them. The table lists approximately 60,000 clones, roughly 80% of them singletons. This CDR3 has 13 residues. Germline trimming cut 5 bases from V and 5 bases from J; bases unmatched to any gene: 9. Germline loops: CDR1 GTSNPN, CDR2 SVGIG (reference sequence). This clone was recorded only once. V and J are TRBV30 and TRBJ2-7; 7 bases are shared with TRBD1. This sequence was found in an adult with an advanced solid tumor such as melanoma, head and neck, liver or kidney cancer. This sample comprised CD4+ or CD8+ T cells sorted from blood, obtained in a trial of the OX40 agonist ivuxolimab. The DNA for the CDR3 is TGTGCCTGGTCCAAGGACACAGGGGACGAGCAGTACTTC. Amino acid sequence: CAWSKDTGDEQYF.